This TCR beta chain was documented in a study of CD8 T cells in Susac syndrome. Random hexamers served to reverse transcribe about 0.45 to 1 ug RNA. Each CDR3 protein gets one entry after TCRdb re-called the immunoSEQ multiplex PCR reads with MiXCR. The profile shows 50,000 to 65,000 distinct CDR3 sequences, 85% to 95% of them singletons. Sequencing targeted TCR beta in blood CD8+ and CD4+ T cells. The source is a human donor in good health. Sequencing was carried out using CD8+ T cells from PBMCs.

In DNA form, the CDR3 reads TGTGCCAGCAGTTTATTAGGGTCCCGGTACAATGAGCAGTTCTTC. Its translation: CASSLLGSRYNEQFF. This chain uses TRBV27 with TRBJ2-1, with D unclear. Germline CDR1 MNHEY, CDR2 SMNVEV (reference sequence). The V end was cut by 1 base, the J end by 4 bases, with 11 bases between. The CDR3 extends over 15 amino acids.